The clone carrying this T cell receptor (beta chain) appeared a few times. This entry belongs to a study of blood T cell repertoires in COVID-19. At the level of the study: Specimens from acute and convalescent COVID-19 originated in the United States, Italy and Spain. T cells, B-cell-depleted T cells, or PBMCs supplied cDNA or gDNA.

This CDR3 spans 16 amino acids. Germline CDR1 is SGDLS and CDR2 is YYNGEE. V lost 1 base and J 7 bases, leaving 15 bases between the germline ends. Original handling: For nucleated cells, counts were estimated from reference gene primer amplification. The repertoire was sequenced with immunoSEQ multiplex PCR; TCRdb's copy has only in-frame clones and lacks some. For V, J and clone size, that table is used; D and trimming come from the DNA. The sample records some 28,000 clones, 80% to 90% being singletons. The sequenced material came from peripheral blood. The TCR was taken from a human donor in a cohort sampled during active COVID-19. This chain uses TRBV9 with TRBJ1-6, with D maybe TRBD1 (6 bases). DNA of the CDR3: TGTGCCAGCAGCGTAAGGCCGACAAGGGGGAATTCACCCCTCCACTTT. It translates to CASSVRPTRGNSPLHF.